The source of this T cell receptor beta chain is a study of cytomegalovirus exposure and HLA in healthy donors. Overall study: The study's early data release held 75 million to 95 million unique TCRs from HLA-typed donors. Genotyping showed roughly 83% of 300 to 450 donors falling in the Caucasian-associated ancestry cluster. Study findings and constraints: Some V segments (TRBV6-2 and TRBV6-3 among them) were excluded as indistinguishable. Generally TCR sequences proved uncommon, though certain public TCRs appeared in numerous donors.

The PCR made use of 60 Vbeta and 13 Jbeta primers. Profiled with immunoSEQ multiplex PCR; TCRdb holds only in-frame clones, not every one. The table shows tens of thousands of clones, with about 60% occurring only once. This CDR3 contains 15 residues. Trimming removed 4 bases from V and 0 bases from J; junction bases left unmatched: 6. Germline V gives CDR1 LGHNA, CDR2 YNFKEQ. This clone has just a few counts. The antigen remains unidentified. The receptor comes from a man aged 25-40 years in good health and CMV-seropositive. The sequenced sample consisted of PBMCs. This chain links TRBV4-2 with TRBJ2-7; TRBD1 matches at 7 bases. CDR3 protein: CASSLETGSSYEQYF. The CDR3 DNA reads TGTGCCAGCAGCCTGGAGACAGGGAGCTCCTACGAGCAGTACTTC.